The T cell receptor beta chain described here comes from a study of blood T cell repertoires in COVID-19. About the research overall: The cDNA or gDNA used as material had been derived from T cells, B-cell-depleted T cells, or PBMCs.

J gave up 4 bases and V 5 bases, and 6 bases lay outside the gene matches. Germline values: CDR1 MDHEN, CDR2 SYDVKM. The CDR3 is made up of 15 amino acids. Original handling: How many nucleated cells were present was estimated from reference gene primer amplification. The table came from immunoSEQ multiplex PCR; TCRdb's copy has only in-frame clones and leaves some out. V, J and clone size reflect that table, while D and trimming were determined from the DNA. This repertoire shows about 260,000 clones, about 89% found once; its top ten account for over 2%. This receptor was obtained from a woman in her forties or fifties with acute or convalescent COVID-19. Sequenced: peripheral blood. The chain has TRBV28 and TRBJ1-1; TRBD1 agrees at 11 bases. CDR3 amino acids: CASSDGQGAFTEAFF. CDR3 DNA: TGTGCCAGCAGTGACGGACAGGGGGCTTTCACTGAAGCTTTCTTT.